This TCR beta chain emerged from a study of cytomegalovirus exposure and HLA in healthy donors. The CDR3 loop spans 17 amino acids. Trimming pared 2 bases from V and 2 bases from J, leaving 18 bases between. Germline V lookup: CDR1 MNHEY, CDR2 SMNVEV (reference sequence). Points from the study as a whole: Rarity held for most TCR sequences, but there were some public TCRs that occurred in many donors.

Primers included in the PCR were 60 Vbeta and 13 Jbeta primers. Data came from immunoSEQ multiplex PCR; TCRdb stores just in-frame clones and leaves some out. The sample contains roughly 150,000 clones, around 80% of which appear only once. There are a few counts of this clone. The antigen is undetermined. All donors participated as healthy donors of bone marrow. Sample: PBMCs. The rearrangement links TRBV27 to TRBJ1-1; a possible D gene is TRBD1 (6 bases). The TCR sequence derives from a man between 40 and 49 years old in good health and CMV-seropositive. The CDR3 reads CASSLNIGTPPNTEAFF. CDR3 nucleotide sequence: TGTGCCAGCAGTTTAAATATCGGGACACCCCCTAACACTGAAGCTTTCTTT.